Presented here are 32 T cell receptor beta chains from one specimen sequenced in a study of neurological immune-mediated disorders. TCRdb re-analysed the 5' RACE reads in MiXCR, keeping a single row per CDR3 protein. The data contain roughly 90,000 distinct CDR3 sequences, roughly 3.3% of them seen just once; the ten biggest clones take up around 3.1%. Sequencing was done on a sample of PBMCs. Receptor source: a woman aged 50 to 65 with multiple sclerosis.

The table lists this clonotype with many counts. CDR3 nucleotides: TGTGCCAGTAGGAGGGCTGCCACCCAAGAGACCCAGTACTTC. Encoded protein: CASRRAATQETQYF. The chain employs TRBV19 and TRBJ2-5, with D perhaps TRBD2 (5 bases). The CDR3 length is 14 residues. The germline gives CDR1 LNHDA, CDR2 SQIVND (reference sequence). Trimming shortened V by 6 bases and J by 1 base, and 12 bases separated the two germline ends.

The sample holds many counts of this clonotype. CDR3 amino acids: CASSFGLEAFF. The CDR3 DNA reads TGTGCCAGCAGCTTCGGGCTTGAAGCTTTCTTT. The chain combines TRBV7-9 with TRBJ1-1; D ambiguous. The CDR3 runs 11 residues. Germline V gene lookup returns CDR1 SEHNR and CDR2 FQNEAQ (reference sequence). The ends were cut back, 3 bases at V and 7 bases at J, with 6 bases in the middle.

This clonotype was seen many times. The chain combines TRBV27 with TRBJ2-5; 9 nucleotides agree with TRBD2. The germline V gene has CDR1 MNHEY and CDR2 SMNVEV (reference sequence). The CDR3 consists of 15 residues. With 2 bases clipped from V and 6 bases from J, the junction kept 7 bases outside the gene matches. CDR3 protein: CASSLEGLATQTQYF. The CDR3 DNA is TGTGCCAGCAGTTTAGAGGGACTAGCTACGCAGACCCAGTACTTC.

Ten or more counts support this clonotype. This sequence joins TRBV7-2 and TRBJ1-4; no definite D call. V lost 2 bases and J lost 10, with 14 bases in between. Germline CDR1 SGHTA, CDR2 FQGNSA. The CDR3 is 14 amino acids. DNA of the CDR3: TGTGCCAGCAGCTTACTCCAAGGAGTGCCAAAACTGTTTTTT. It specifies CASSLLQGVPKLFF.

The sample holds many counts of this clonotype. This chain joins TRBV20-1 and TRBJ2-3; 8 nucleotides agree with TRBD1. The ends lost 5 bases at V and 7 bases at J; junction bases unmatched: 11. There are 14 residues in the CDR3. Germline-derived CDR1 and CDR2 are DFQATT and SNEGSKA (reference sequence). The CDR3 here is CSAHRAGGRNTQYF. The CDR3 nucleotides read TGCAGTGCTCACCGGGCAGGGGGCCGGAATACGCAGTATTTT.

This clonotype showed up many times. The V and J genes are TRBV20-1 and TRBJ2-7, with 11 bases fitting TRBD2. Germline assignment: CDR1 DFQATT and CDR2 SNEGSKA (reference sequence). Trimming cost V 2 bases and J 10 bases; bases outside gene matches: 10. The CDR3 contains 14 residues. CDR3 sequence reads: CSARPLAGGAEQYF. The DNA for the CDR3 is TGCAGTGCTAGACCTCTAGCGGGGGGAGCGGAACAGTACTTC.

Ten or more counts support this clonotype. The CDR3 DNA sequence: TGCAGTGCTAGAGGAGGCGTGGATGGCTACACCTTC. Its protein is CSARGGVDGYTF. This sequence joins TRBV20-1 and TRBJ1-2; D is unresolved. Per the germline V gene, CDR1 is DFQATT and CDR2 is SNEGSKA (reference sequence). The ends were cut back, 1 base at V and 6 bases at J, with 9 bases in the middle. This CDR3 comprises 12 residues.

This clonotype was counted ten times or more. The chain recombines TRBV7-3 with TRBJ2-5; 9 bases align to TRBD1. The junction had 12 bases not matched to a gene; V was cut back by 5 bases and J by 5 bases. The CDR3 length is 16 residues. Germline V lookup: CDR1 SGHTA, CDR2 FQGTGA. CDR3 in amino acids: CASSPGRQGVRETQYF. In DNA, the CDR3 is TGTGCCAGCAGCCCCGGCCGACAGGGGGTAAGGGAGACCCAGTACTTC.

This clonotype showed up many times. This rearrangement joins TRBV3-1 to TRBJ1-1; perhaps TRBD1 as D (5 bases). The CDR3 extends over 13 amino acids. Germline-derived CDR1 and CDR2 are LGHDT and YNNKEL (reference sequence). Trimming took off 5 bases at V and 8 bases at J, with 15 bases between the two ends. The CDR3 protein is CASSFRVSGEAFF. The CDR3 DNA is TGTGCCAGCAGCTTCAGGGTATCGGGAGAAGCTTTCTTT.

This clonotype was found many times. The V call is TRBV24-1, the J call TRBJ1-1; 7 bases agree with TRBD1. Germline V gene data show CDR1 as KGHDR and CDR2 as SFDVKD. The CDR3 contains 15 residues. Trimming cost V 3 bases and J 3 bases; bases outside gene matches: 6. This CDR3 reads CATSDTRTGDTEAFF. DNA for the CDR3: TGTGCCACCAGTGATACCCGGACAGGTGACACTGAAGCTTTCTTT.

This clonotype was detected ten times or more. The genes are TRBV5-6 and TRBJ2-2; 10 bases agree with TRBD1. Germline loops: CDR1 SGHDT, CDR2 YYEEEE. The CDR3 runs to 15 residues. V trimming: 4 bases; J trimming: 7 bases; junction bases outside the gene matches: 7. CDR3 residues: CASSRQGARVGELFF. CDR3 nucleotide sequence: TGTGCCAGCAGCAGACAGGGGGCGCGGGTCGGGGAGCTGTTTTTT.

The CDR3 loop is CASSLQPDTGSTEAFF. CDR3 in DNA: TGCGCCAGCAGCTTACAACCGGATACAGGGTCCACTGAAGCTTTCTTT. V is TRBV5-1 and J is TRBJ1-1, with D tentatively TRBD1 (6 bases). The CDR3 spans 16 residues. Trimming removed 2 bases from V and 4 bases from J, with 18 bases in between. The germline V gene encodes CDR1 SGHRS and CDR2 YFSETQ.

Ten or more counts support this clonotype. The chain employs TRBV4-3 and TRBJ2-1; 9 bases fit TRBD2. Germline assignment: CDR1 LGHNA and CDR2 YSLEER. Trimming at V came to 4 bases and at J to 4 bases, leaving 8 bases not matched to a gene. The CDR3 spans 16 residues. DNA for the CDR3: TGCGCCAGCAGCCCGCCTGGGCTAGCGGGATACAATGAGCAGTTCTTC. Its protein is CASSPPGLAGYNEQFF.

This clonotype was seen at least ten times. The V and J genes are TRBV7-2 and TRBJ2-3; weak D call: TRBD2 (5 bases). The CDR3 consists of 14 residues. V lost 4 bases and J 9 bases, leaving 17 bases between the germline ends. The germline V gene encodes CDR1 SGHTA and CDR2 FQGNSA. The CDR3 spells CASSSYSGSETQYF. CDR3 bases: TGTGCCAGCAGCTCCTACAGCGGCAGTGAGACGCAGTATTTT.

This clonotype came up many times. The rearrangement joins TRBV9 to TRBJ2-1; maybe TRBD1 (5 bases). The germline V gene has CDR1 SGDLS and CDR2 YYNGEE. This CDR3 region has 13 residues. V was trimmed by 0 bases and J by 7 bases, leaving 8 bases between them. The CDR3 DNA follows: TGTGCCAGCAGCGTAGTAAACAGGAATGAGCAGTTCTTC. Its protein is CASSVVNRNEQFF.

This clonotype was counted at least ten times. The chain employs TRBV7-2 and TRBJ2-1; TRBD2 matches at 8 bases. From germline, CDR1 is SGHTA and CDR2 FQGNSA. Trimming took 4 bases from V and 6 from J; bases not matched to a gene: 8. The CDR3 consists of 15 residues. DNA of the CDR3: TGTGCCAGCAGCTCTACTCGGGGGGGCAGCAATGAGCAGTTCTTC. Protein product: CASSSTRGGSNEQFF.

This clonotype was counted ten times or more. The chain links TRBV7-9 to TRBJ1-1; D is unresolved. This CDR3 has 13 residues. V lost 5 bases to trimming and J lost 11 bases, with 18 bases between them. Germline loops: CDR1 SEHNR, CDR2 FQNEAQ (reference sequence). The CDR3 sequence: CASSPLLAPMAFF. The DNA of the CDR3 is TGTGCCAGCAGCCCACTCCTTGCTCCAATGGCTTTCTTT.

This chain joins TRBV19 and TRBJ2-7; TRBD2 might be the D (5 bases). V shed 5 bases and J shed 4 bases, with 12 bases lying between them. Germline CDR1 reads LNHDA; CDR2 reads SQIVND (reference sequence). This CDR3 region has 13 residues. The CDR3 spells CASSSSRGYEQYF. The CDR3 DNA reads as TGTGCCAGTAGTTCGTCCCGCGGGTACGAGCAGTACTTC. The whole variable domain, filled in from reference TRBV19 and TRBJ2-7, reads DGGITQSPKYLFRKEGQNVTLSCEQNLNHDAMYWYRQDPGQGLRLIYYSQIVNDFQKGDIAEGYSVSREKKESFPLTVTSAQKNPTAFYLCASSSSRGYEQYFGPGTRLTVT.

In regard to this clonotype: A read error may produce the germline difference seen at one junction end. This CDR3 reads CASSYDRGKTQNF. CDR3 sequence (DNA): TGTGCCAGCAGCTACGACAGGGGTAAGACCCAGAATTTT. V and J are TRBV7-8 and TRBJ1-5, with 8 bases lining up with TRBD1. The length of the CDR3 is 13 residues. The germline CDR1 and CDR2 sequences are SGHVS and FQNEAQ.

This clonotype was counted many times. This chain joins TRBV9 and TRBJ1-6; the D gene is possibly TRBD1 (6 bases). Germline CDR1 and CDR2: SGDLS and YYNGEE. CDR3 size: 16 residues. V was pared by 0 bases and J by 7 bases, with 14 bases between. The CDR3 sequence is CASSVEGGNGNSPLHF. In DNA, the CDR3 is TGTGCCAGCAGCGTAGAGGGGGGGAATGGAAATTCACCCCTCCACTTT.

The sample holds many counts of this clonotype. This sequence joins TRBV5-1 and TRBJ2-1, with TRBD2 matching 11 bases. V gave up 4 bases and J gave up 2 bases; unmatched junction bases: 5. Germline V gene sequence: CDR1 SGHRS, CDR2 YFSETQ. The CDR3 has 16 amino acids. CDR3 nucleotide sequence: TGCGCCAGCAGCCCAAATAGCGGGGGGGCCTACAATGAGCAGTTCTTC. Protein: CASSPNSGGAYNEQFF.

Ten or more counts support this clonotype. This sequence joins TRBV5-1 and TRBJ2-5, with D perhaps TRBD1 or TRBD2 (5 bases each). V lost 6 bases and J 5 bases, leaving 20 bases between the germline ends. From germline, CDR1 is SGHRS and CDR2 YFSETQ. There are 15 residues in the CDR3. The CDR3 region is CASTEQVSGRETQYF. In nucleotides, the CDR3 is TGCGCCAGCACCGAACAGGTCTCGGGGCGGGAGACCCAGTACTTC. Variable domain in full (rest from reference TRBV5-1 and TRBJ2-5): KAGVTQTPRYLIKTRGQQVTLSCSPISGHRSVSWYQQTPGQGLQFLFEYFSETQRNKGNFPGRFSGRQFSNSRSEMNVSTLELGDSALYLCASTEQVSGRETQYFGPGTRLLVL.

At least ten counts were recorded for this clonotype. This chain joins TRBV12-3 or TRBV12-4 and TRBJ2-5, with D maybe TRBD1 (5 bases). V was cut by 2 bases and J by 2 bases, with 9 bases left in between. This CDR3 is built from 14 residues. DNA for the CDR3: TGTGCCAGCAGTTTAAGGGGTACGCAAGAGACCCAGTACTTC. As protein: CASSLRGTQETQYF.

This clonotype was observed many times. The V call is TRBV6-5, the J call TRBJ2-7; 10 nucleotides agree with TRBD1. The V gene's germline CDR1 is MNHEY and CDR2 SVGAGI. The CDR3 runs 18 residues. V shed 0 bases and J 3 bases; nucleotides not matched to a gene: 11. CDR3 sequence reads: CASSYSSDGTGDIYEQYF. The CDR3 DNA sequence: TGTGCCAGCAGTTACTCATCGGATGGGACAGGGGACATCTACGAGCAGTACTTC.

This clonotype was seen a handful of times. The junction differs from germline at one of its ends, possibly a read error. The V call is TRBV20-1, the J call TRBJ1-5, with D perhaps TRBD1 (5 bases). This CDR3 has 12 residues. Germline CDR1 reads DFQATT; CDR2 reads SNEGSKA (reference sequence). This CDR3 is CSAREGAKTQNF. For the CDR3, the DNA is TGCAGTGCTAGAGAAGGGGCTAAGACCCAGAATTTT.

By proportion, this clonotype is medium-sized. This chain links TRBV5-1 with TRBJ2-5; D uncertain. CDR3 length: 13 residues. V lost 2 bases to trimming and J lost 5 bases, with 10 bases between them. CDR1 SGHRS and CDR2 YFSETQ come from the germline V gene. CDR3 nucleotide sequence: TGCGCCAGCAGCTTTGACAAGTTGGAGACCCAGTACTTC. It encodes CASSFDKLETQYF.

This clonotype has at least ten counts. This chain joins TRBV7-8 and TRBJ2-2; D is possibly TRBD2 (5 bases). The length of the CDR3 is 12 residues. The germline V gene encodes CDR1 SGHVS and CDR2 FQNEAQ. The V end lost 8 bases, the J end lost 1 base, and 5 bases lay between the germline ends. The CDR3 nucleotides are TGTGCCAGCCGGGAGAACACCGGGGAGCTGTTTTTT. Amino acid sequence: CASRENTGELFF.

This clonotype has at least ten counts. V is TRBV20-1 and J is TRBJ2-7; weak D call: TRBD2 (6 bases). Trimming took 0 bases from V and 2 from J, leaving 14 bases between them. The CDR3 length is 15 residues. CDR1 is DFQATT and CDR2 is SNEGSKA in the germline V gene (reference sequence). The CDR3 protein is CSARDRRGTAYEQYF. The CDR3 nucleotides are TGCAGTGCTAGAGATCGGCGGGGTACGGCCTACGAGCAGTACTTC.

This clonotype came up many times. The J gene is TRBJ2-5, the V gene TRBV7-2, with TRBD1 matching 7 bases. Germline trimming cut 5 bases from V and 5 bases from J; bases unmatched to any gene: 11. The CDR3 is 15 amino acids. CDR1 and CDR2 (germline): SGHTA, FQGNSA. Written as DNA, the CDR3 is TGTGCCAGCAGCCCGAAGACAGGGTTTAGGGAGACCCAGTACTTC. Protein: CASSPKTGFRETQYF.

This clonotype was picked up many times. This chain connects TRBV5-1 to TRBJ2-3; a weak D match, TRBD1 (5 bases). The CDR3 is 14 residues long. Deletions cut 0 bases from V and 3 bases from J, with 8 bases between. Per germline, CDR1 SGHRS and CDR2 YFSETQ. In DNA form, the CDR3 reads TGCGCCAGCAGCTTGGCCTGGACAACAGATACGCAGTATTTT. Residues: CASSLAWTTDTQYF. The full variable domain, with the rest looked up from reference TRBV5-1 and TRBJ2-3, is KAGVTQTPRYLIKTRGQQVTLSCSPISGHRSVSWYQQTPGQGLQFLFEYFSETQRNKGNFPGRFSGRQFSNSRSEMNVSTLELGDSALYLCASSLAWTTDTQYFGPGTRLTVL.

This clonotype was seen ten or more times. The chain joins TRBV20-1 to TRBJ1-3; D unresolved. Trimming pared 0 bases from V and 0 bases from J, leaving 9 bases between. The CDR3 has 15 residues. CDR1 and CDR2 from the germline V gene are DFQATT and SNEGSKA (reference sequence). For the CDR3, the DNA is TGCAGTGCTAGAGACGGACGGCACTCTGGAAACACCATATATTTT. It translates to CSARDGRHSGNTIYF.

This clonotype was detected many times. The V gene is TRBV6-5, the J gene TRBJ1-1; D is perhaps TRBD1 (5 bases). The CDR3 loop spans 18 amino acids. From germline, CDR1 is MNHEY and CDR2 SVGAGI. Deletions cut 7 bases from V and 4 bases from J, with 28 bases between. CDR3 in DNA: TGTGCCAGCAAATTCCGGCCCGGGCCGGGGGGGTTAGGCACTGAAGCTTTCTTT. It codes for CASKFRPGPGGLGTEAFF.